There are many counts of the clone carrying this T cell receptor (beta chain). No antigen is known for it. Per the germline V gene, CDR1 is SGHVS and CDR2 is FNYEAQ. Unmatched junction bases numbered 6, after V lost 11 bases and J lost 7 bases. This CDR3 has 11 amino acids. This entry belongs to a study of T cells after yellow fever vaccination. Study background: Low-cell-number fractions underwent preparation using SMART-Seq v4 Ultra Low Input. Study findings and constraints: Once the booster was given, most primary-vaccination clones reappeared, at 95% to 98% for CD4 and roughly 91% for CD8. Sorted repertoires could include abundant contaminating clonotypes from bulk cells.

Synthesis of TCR cDNA relied on 5'RACE template switching, which attached a universal primer site and UMIs. TCRdb analysed the 5' RACE reads with MiXCR anew, one entry per CDR3 protein. The sample holds a few hundred thousand distinct CDR3 sequences, around 4.9% seen once. This sequence originates from a man in his late teens or twenties who received the YFV17D yellow fever vaccine. The chain links TRBV7-6 to TRBJ2-5; 8 nucleotides match TRBD2. The sequenced sample was CD4+ T cells sorted from PBMCs, obtained on the day of the yellow fever booster vaccination. CDR3 residues: CAVSGEVTQYF. CDR3 nucleotides: TGTGCCGTTAGCGGGGAGGTGACCCAGTACTTC.